This TCR beta chain was recorded in a study of cytomegalovirus exposure and HLA in healthy donors. General observations from the study: Productive rates of about 87% or about 30% were seen for most TCR beta V segments in an earlier analysis.

A word on this clone: What it binds is unknown.

This PCR relied on a set of 60 Vbeta primers and 13 Jbeta primers. Sequencing used immunoSEQ multiplex PCR; TCRdb keeps in-frame clones, though not all of them. This sample has around 200,000 clones; 75% to 90% occur once, and the top ten carry about 6%. Trimming took off 4 bases at V and 2 bases at J, with 14 bases between the two ends. The CDR3 runs 15 residues. Germline lookup yields CDR1 MNHNS and CDR2 SASEGT. The sequenced sample consisted of PBMCs. The TCR was taken from a man between 40 and 49 years old in good health and CMV-seropositive. This chain connects TRBV6-1 to TRBJ1-1; possible D gene TRBD1, 6 bases. CDR3 residues: CASSVGQHLNTEAFF. CDR3 in DNA: TGTGCCAGCAGTGTAGGACAGCACCTTAACACTGAAGCTTTCTTT.